This T cell receptor beta chain was captured in a study of blood T cell repertoires in COVID-19. Study details: Samples came from the United States, Italy and Spain, spanning acute and convalescent COVID-19. From T cells, B-cell-depleted T cells, or PBMCs came the material, which was cDNA or gDNA.

Per the study methods: Researchers report that nucleated cell counts were estimated from reference gene primer amplification. TCRdb keeps only in-frame clones here, not all; method: immunoSEQ multiplex PCR. D and trimming come from the DNA, and the V and J calls and clone size come from that table. The table has roughly 25,000 clones, around 86% seen once; the top ten hold under 8.5%. The CDR3 contains 14 residues. V lost 5 bases, J lost 3 bases, and 7 bases stayed unmatched. In germline, CDR1 is LNHDA, CDR2 SQIVND (reference sequence). In this sample, this clone turned up once. The origin of this receptor is a man in his fifties with active COVID-19. Specimen: peripheral blood. This chain connects TRBV19 to TRBJ2-7; 7 positions match TRBD1. CDR3 coding DNA: TGTGCCAGTAGTGCCCCAGGGGGTCTCTACGAGCAGTACTTC. Amino acids: CASSAPGGLYEQYF. The full variable domain, with the rest looked up from reference TRBV19 and TRBJ2-7, is DGGITQSPKYLFRKEGQNVTLSCEQNLNHDAMYWYRQDPGQGLRLIYYSQIVNDFQKGDIAEGYSVSREKKESFPLTVTSAQKNPTAFYLCASSAPGGLYEQYFGPGTRLTVT.